This is a list of T cell receptor beta chains from one sample in a study of radiotherapy plus CTLA-4 blockade in lung cancer. TCRdb's table, derived via immunoSEQ multiplex PCR, lists solely in-frame clones and lacks some. Of roughly 54,000 clones listed, 70% to 90% are singletons. Source: peripheral blood, taken from a patient treated with radiotherapy plus ipilimumab. The source is a human donor with non-small cell lung cancer whose response to radiotherapy plus ipilimumab could not be evaluated. Each CDR3 is given with its conserved first and last residue. A D gene is named only where the DNA matches it firmly. The size of a clone is reported for some rows only, either as once, few or many, or as a class for expanded clones.

J gene | V gene | D gene | clone size | CDR3 DNA | CDR3 protein
TRBJ1-1 | TRBV7-8 | TRBD1 | NA | TGTGCCAGCAGCTTCGGGACAGGGGCTTTCTTT | CASSFGTGAFF
TRBJ2-7 | TRBV10-1 | TRBD1 | few | TGCGCCAGCAGCAGAGGACAGGGGGCAGTCTACGAGCAGTACTTC | CASSRGQGAVYEQYF
TRBJ2-7 | TRBV29-1 | NA | NA | TGCAGCGCAAGGACGGACTCCTACGAGCAGTACTTC | CSARTDSYEQYF
TRBJ2-7 | TRBV6-5 | NA | NA | TGTGCCAGCAGTTACTCGTTAACCTACGAGCAGTACTTC | CASSYSLTYEQYF
TRBJ2-2 | TRBV7-3 | TRBD1 | once | TGTGCCAGCAGCTTAACTGGACAGGGCACCGGGGAGCTGTTTTTT | CASSLTGQGTGELFF
TRBJ2-1 | TRBV7-9 | TRBD2 | NA | TGTGCCAGCAGCCAGATGACTAGCGGTTCCTACAATGAGCAGTTCTTC | CASSQMTSGSYNEQFF
TRBJ2-1 | TRBV11-2 | TRBD2 | NA | TGTGCCAGCAGCTTAGGTGCTAGCGGGAGAGGGGAGCAGTTCTTC | CASSLGASGRGEQFF
TRBJ1-2 | TRBV6-6 | NA | NA | TGTGCCACCTCGGAGGGAAATAACTATGGCTACACCTTC | CATSEGNNYGYTF
TRBJ1-1 | TRBV7-9 | TRBD1 | NA | TGTGCCAGCAGTCCCGGGACAGTGAACACTGAAGCTTTCTTT | CASSPGTVNTEAFF
TRBJ2-7 | TRBV5-5 | NA | NA | TGTGCCAGCAGCTTTGGTCAGGGCGGAACCTACGAGCAGTACTTC | CASSFGQGGTYEQYF
TRBJ2-2 | TRBV27 | TRBD1 | NA | TGTGCCAGCCGCAGTTTAGCCCGACAGGGGGCGAGCGGGGAGCTGTTTTTT | CASRSLARQGASGELFF
TRBJ1-3 | TRBV4-1 | NA | NA | TGCGCCAGCAGCCCTGGCAGGGGAGGGAACACCATATATTTT | CASSPGRGGNTIYF
TRBJ2-7 | TRBV7-9 | TRBD2 | NA | TGTGCCAGCAGCTTAGCGCTAGCGGGTGGTGCCTACGACCAGTACTTC | CASSLALAGGAYDQYF
TRBJ2-2 | TRBV9 | TRBD2 | NA | TGTGCCAGCAGCCTCTCCCGGGGACTAGGAGACACCGGGGAGCTGTTTTTT | CASSLSRGLGDTGELFF
TRBJ2-5 | TRBV7-2 | NA | NA | TGTGCCAGCAGCTTCAGAATTTACCAAGAGACCCAGTACTTC | CASSFRIYQETQYF
TRBJ2-7 | TRBV5-6 | NA | NA | TGTGCCAGCAGCATATCGGGGTGGGAGCAGTACTTC | CASSISGWEQYF
TRBJ1-2 | TRBV9 | TRBD1 | NA | TGTGCCAGCAGCGTAGTGGATTTCGGGGGACAGGGTGACTATGGCTACACCTTC | CASSVVDFGGQGDYGYTF
TRBJ2-2 | TRBV7-2 | TRBD1 | NA | TGTGCCAGCAGCCTCAGACAGGGGCGCACCGGGGAGCTGTTTTTT | CASSLRQGRTGELFF
TRBJ2-1 | TRBV4-1 | NA | once | TGCGCCAGCAGCCAAACCAGCTCGCAGGTCTACAATGAGCAGTTCTTC | CASSQTSSQVYNEQFF
TRBJ2-4 | TRBV11-2 | NA | NA | TGTGCCAGCAGCTTAGGGGGCTTAAACATTCAGTACTTC | CASSLGGLNIQYF
TRBJ1-1 | TRBV5-5 | TRBD1 | NA | TGTGCCAGCAGCTTGGATTCTCGGGACAGGGGCAAGTCTTTCTTT | CASSLDSRDRGKSFF
TRBJ2-7 | TRBV7-2 | NA | NA | TGTGCCAGCAGCTTGGGGGACAACTACGAGCAGTACTTC | CASSLGDNYEQYF
TRBJ1-4 | TRBV7-9 | TRBD1 | NA | TGTGCCAGCAGCTACCGGGACAGAGGAAAACTGTCTTTT | CASSYRDRGKLSF
TRBJ2-3 | TRBV4-3 | TRBD1 | NA | TGCGCCAGCAGCCAAAATGGACAGGGCGAAACAGATACGCAGTATTTT | CASSQNGQGETDTQYF
TRBJ2-3 | TRBV10-3 | TRBD2 | NA | TGTGCCACCTACGCGGGAGGGCCAGCAGATACGCAGTATTTT | CATYAGGPADTQYF
TRBJ1-1 | TRBV4-3 | NA | once | TGCGCCAGCAGCCAAGACCCGGTGGAGGCTACGATGAACACTGAAGCTTTCTTT | CASSQDPVEATMNTEAFF
TRBJ2-7 | TRBV2 | NA | NA | TGTGCCAGCAGTGACGCGGAGGGCCCGTACTTC | CASSDAEGPYF
TRBJ2-7 | TRBV5-1 | NA | NA | TGCGCCAGCAAACGACAGCCATCCTACGAGCAGTACTTC | CASKRQPSYEQYF
TRBJ1-1 | TRBV10-3 | NA | NA | TGTGCCATCAGTGAGTCCCGTCTCAGGGCAACTGCACTTGAAGCTTTCTTT | CAISESRLRATALEAFF
TRBJ2-7 | TRBV7-3 | NA | NA | TGTGCCAGCAGCTTAATGGGGGGAATGGGGGAGCAGTACTTC | CASSLMGGMGEQYF
TRBJ2-7 | TRBV27 | TRBD1 | NA | TGTGCCAGCAGCCAAGGACAGGGGCCCAATTACGAGCAGTACTTC | CASSQGQGPNYEQYF
TRBJ1-5 | TRBV19 | NA | NA | TGTGCCAGTAGTATCACCCGACTAGGTCAGCCCCAGCATTTT | CASSITRLGQPQHF
TRBJ1-4 | TRBV4-3 | NA | NA | TGCGCCAGCAGCCAAGGGTCCCTATCTGAAAAACTGTTTTTT | CASSQGSLSEKLFF
TRBJ2-7 | TRBV18 | NA | NA | TGTGCCAGCTCACCACCCACTCCCTCGGCCAGGGAGCAGTACTTC | CASSPPTPSAREQYF
TRBJ2-5 | TRBV5-5 | NA | NA | TGTGCCAGCAGCTTTGGGGGCCTGGGGGAGACCCAGTACTTC | CASSFGGLGETQYF
TRBJ2-7 | TRBV7-8 | TRBD1 | NA | TGTGCCAGCAGCTCAACAGGGGTACTCTACGAGCAGTACTTC | CASSSTGVLYEQYF
TRBJ2-3 | TRBV7-3 | NA | NA | TGTGCCAGCAGCCGCGGGGATTCGGGCACAGATACGCAGTATTTT | CASSRGDSGTDTQYF
TRBJ1-5 | TRBV5-6 | NA | NA | TGTGCCAGCAGCGTCCATGACATCAGCAATCAGCCCCAGCATTTT | CASSVHDISNQPQHF
TRBJ2-5 | TRBV19 | TRBD1 | NA | TGTGCCAGTAGTCCCACAGGGGACGGGGAGACCCAGTACTTC | CASSPTGDGETQYF
TRBJ1-4 | TRBV7-9 | NA | NA | TGTGCCAGCAGCCAGGACCCGGGGGAGGAAAAACTGTTTTTT | CASSQDPGEEKLFF
TRBJ1-2 | TRBV28 | NA | NA | TGTGCCAGCAGTTTAGTACAGGGAGTCGGTGGCTACACCTTC | CASSLVQGVGGYTF
TRBJ2-3 | TRBV29-1 | NA | once | TGCAGCGTTGGGGGGAGGTCAGATACGCAGTATTTT | CSVGGRSDTQYF
TRBJ2-1 | TRBV4-2 | NA | NA | TGTGCCAGCAGCCAACAAAGCGGGCCAGCCTACAATGAGCAGTTCTTC | CASSQQSGPAYNEQFF
TRBJ1-1 | TRBV23-1 | TRBD1 | NA | TGCGCCAGCAGACTCACAGGGGAACTGGTCATGAACACTGAAGCTTTCTTT | CASRLTGELVMNTEAFF
TRBJ2-2 | TRBV2 | NA | NA | TGTGCCAGCAGGTCGCGGGGCACCGGGGAGCTGTTTTTT | CASRSRGTGELFF